One sample yielded the 20 T cell receptor beta chains listed below, sequenced in a study of cytomegalovirus exposure and HLA in healthy donors. With 60 Vbeta and 13 Jbeta primers, the PCR was carried out. Clones were sequenced by immunoSEQ multiplex PCR, and TCRdb holds only the in-frame ones, with some missing. Here the sample spans more than 110,000 clones, roughly three quarters being singletons. Sequenced input: PBMCs. The receptors derive from a female donor in good health and CMV-seronegative.

The V and J genes are TRBV5-1 and TRBJ2-1; 7 bases are shared with TRBD2. Germline V gives CDR1 SGHRS, CDR2 YFSETQ. V lost 5 bases, J lost 9 bases, and 8 bases stayed unmatched. The CDR3 loop spans 13 amino acids. CDR3 coding DNA: TGCGCCAGCAGGCGTTCTAGCGGTAGTGAGCAGTTCTTC. This gives the protein CASRRSSGSEQFF.

This clone was counted a few times. The chain employs TRBV7-2 and TRBJ1-1; TRBD1 agrees at 7 bases. Per the germline V gene, CDR1 is SGHTA and CDR2 is FQGNSA. This CDR3 contains 14 residues. With V trimmed by 5 bases and J by 4 bases, 7 bases remained unmatched. This CDR3 reads CASSLQGSVTEAFF. CDR3 nucleotide sequence: TGTGCCAGCAGCCTACAGGGGAGCGTCACTGAAGCTTTCTTT.

V usage is TRBV4-3 and J usage is TRBJ1-2; the match to TRBD1 covers 10 bases. This CDR3 has 17 amino acids. Losses at the gene ends were 0 bases for V and 3 bases for J; bases not matched to a gene: 7. Germline V gene sequence: CDR1 LGHNA, CDR2 YSLEER. The CDR3 bases are TGCGCCAGCAGCCAAGAGCCTTCGACAGGGGGCGACTATGGCTACACCTTC. It encodes CASSQEPSTGGDYGYTF.

The chain is built from TRBV28 and TRBJ1-2, with 7 nucleotides matching TRBD1. Unmatched junction bases numbered 11, after V lost 8 bases and J lost 8 bases. Germline V gives CDR1 MDHEN, CDR2 SYDVKM. The CDR3 runs to 13 residues. The CDR3 DNA is TGTGCCAGCCGCGGCAGGGGGAAGGAAGGCTACACCTTC. This sequence encodes CASRGRGKEGYTF.

The chain carries TRBV5-4 and TRBJ2-7; 10 positions match TRBD2. This CDR3 is 15 amino acids long. CDR1 is SGHNT, CDR2 YYREEE, per germline (reference sequence). Trimming at V came to 0 bases and at J to 2 bases, leaving 2 bases not matched to a gene. Here the CDR3 DNA reads TGTGCCAGCAGCTTGGTCCTAGCGGGGGCCTACGAGCAGTACTTC. It specifies CASSLVLAGAYEQYF.

This clone was seen once. The V and J genes are TRBV5-8 and TRBJ2-3; D might be TRBD1 (6 bases). This CDR3 has 14 residues. Trimming took off 1 base at V and 4 bases at J, with 10 bases between the two ends. The germline V gene encodes CDR1 SGHTS and CDR2 YDEGEE. The CDR3 sequence: CASSLRGSADTQYF. CDR3 in DNA: TGTGCCAGCAGCTTGAGGGGGTCCGCAGATACGCAGTATTTT. The entire variable domain, with the rest obtained from reference TRBV5-8 and TRBJ2-3, is as follows: EAGVTQSPTHLIKTRGQQATLRCSPISGHTSVYWYQQALGLGLQFLLWYDEGEERNRGNFPPRFSGRQFPNYSSELNVNALELEDSALYLCASSLRGSADTQYFGPGTRLTVL.

The chain carries TRBV30 and TRBJ1-4; 9 nucleotides line up with TRBD1. The germline V gene has CDR1 GTSNPN and CDR2 SVGIG (reference sequence). J lost 7 bases, V lost 5 bases, and 2 bases had no gene match. This CDR3 contains 12 residues. The CDR3 coding sequence is TGTGCCTGGGGGGACAGGGCTGAAAAACTGTTTTTT. Residues: CAWGDRAEKLFF.

This clone was seen once. The chain uses TRBV11-3 and TRBJ2-2; no definite D call. CDR1 SGHNT and CDR2 YENEEA come from the germline V gene. V lost 10 bases and J 7 bases, leaving 19 bases between the germline ends. CDR3 length: 14 amino acids. The CDR3 DNA reads TGTGCCACCGAGGTCCTGAGGTACGGCGGGGAGCTGTTTTTT. This translates into CATEVLRYGGELFF.

CDR3 loop: CASSESEVNGYTF. DNA for the CDR3: TGTGCCAGCAGTGAAAGCGAGGTGAATGGCTACACCTTC. The chain is built from TRBV6-1 and TRBJ1-2; no reliable D call. The germline V and J ends were trimmed by 2 bases and 6 bases, with 10 bases remaining between them. In germline, CDR1 is MNHNS, CDR2 SASEGT. The CDR3 runs to 13 residues.

This clone was found once. V gene TRBV7-9 combines with J gene TRBJ1-5; TRBD1 is a possible D gene (6 bases). Trimming left V 4 bases short and J 6 bases short, with 10 bases between. The germline V gene encodes CDR1 SEHNR and CDR2 FQNEAQ (reference sequence). The CDR3 runs 13 residues. Here the CDR3 reads CASSSTGIQPQHF. The CDR3 DNA sequence: TGTGCCAGCAGCTCAACAGGGATTCAGCCCCAGCATTTT.

The rearrangement joins TRBV27 to TRBJ1-1, with 7 nucleotides matching TRBD1. The trim removed 1 base at V and 5 bases at J, leaving 13 bases unmatched. Germline lookup yields CDR1 MNHEY and CDR2 SMNVEV (reference sequence). The CDR3 extends over 17 amino acids. CDR3: CASSLWALQGSGTEAFF. For the CDR3, the DNA is TGTGCCAGCAGTTTATGGGCCCTACAGGGGTCTGGGACTGAAGCTTTCTTT.

V gene TRBV15 combines with J gene TRBJ2-1; TRBD2 aligns across 8 bases. Germline V gene lookup returns CDR1 LNHNV and CDR2 YYDKDF (reference sequence). V was pared by 0 bases and J by 7 bases, with 5 bases of the junction left unmatched. The CDR3 consists of 15 residues. CDR3 in amino acids: CATSRDLVAGNEQFF. CDR3 DNA sequence: TGTGCCACCAGCAGAGATCTGGTAGCGGGGAATGAGCAGTTCTTC. Variable domain in full (rest from reference TRBV15 and TRBJ2-1): DAMVIQNPRYQVTQFGKPVTLSCSQTLNHNVMYWYQQKSSQAPKLLFHYYDKDFNNEADTPDNFQSRRPNTSFCFLDIRSPGLGDTAMYLCATSRDLVAGNEQFFGPGTRLTVL.

This clone came up a few times. This rearrangement joins TRBV4-1 to TRBJ2-3; TRBD2 is a possible D gene (6 bases). In germline, CDR1 is MGHRA, CDR2 YSYEKL. The CDR3 totals 16 residues. V lost 3 bases and J 2 bases, leaving 15 bases between the germline ends. The CDR3 loop is CASSQSLGGVTDTQYF. The CDR3 nucleotides read TGCGCCAGCAGCCAGTCCCTCGGCGGGGTCACAGATACGCAGTATTTT.

The CDR3 sequence is CASSLVGRNTGELFF. For the CDR3, the DNA is TGCGCCAGCAGCTTAGTGGGCCGGAACACCGGGGAGCTGTTTTTT. V usage is TRBV5-1 and J usage is TRBJ2-2; D gene uncertain. In germline, CDR1 is SGHRS, CDR2 YFSETQ. With 2 bases removed from V and 1 base from J, the gap between germline ends came to 9 bases. The CDR3 runs 15 residues.

The chain recombines TRBV7-8 with TRBJ2-1; 12 bases align to TRBD2. V gave up 4 bases and J gave up 3 bases; unmatched junction bases: 4. The CDR3 totals 16 residues. Germline CDR1 is SGHVS and CDR2 is FQNEAQ. The CDR3 is CASSSRLAGVYNEQFF. The CDR3 nucleotides are TGTGCCAGCAGCTCCCGACTAGCGGGGGTCTACAATGAGCAGTTCTTC.

V usage is TRBV7-3 and J usage is TRBJ2-2; tentative D call: TRBD1 (5 bases). This CDR3 contains 13 residues. Germline CDR1 and CDR2: SGHTA and FQGTGA. V was cut by 6 bases and J by 6 bases, with 11 bases left in between. The CDR3 nucleotides read TGTGCCAGCAGTTCCAGGGCCTCCGGGGAGCTGTTTTTT. Translating gives CASSSRASGELFF.

CDR3 nucleotides: TGTGCCAGCAGTTATTCCTGCCTCAAGCTTTCCTTAGTTGTCGAGCAGTACTTC. Its translation: CASSYSCLKLSLVVEQYF. This rearrangement joins TRBV6-9 to TRBJ2-7, with D unresolved. There are 18 residues in the CDR3. Germline assignment: CDR1 MNHGY and CDR2 SVAAGI. Trimming stripped 0 bases from V and 6 bases from J, with 24 bases between.

This sequence joins TRBV9 and TRBJ2-1; unclear D gene. The CDR3 totals 13 residues. Trimming removed 3 bases from V and 6 bases from J, with 10 bases in between. Germline values: CDR1 SGDLS, CDR2 YYNGEE. The CDR3 region has the DNA TGTGCCAGCAGCGACATTGCTAGCAATGAGCAGTTCTTC. Amino acids: CASSDIASNEQFF.

The CDR3 loop reads CASSPVGGTGSPLHF. CDR3 DNA: TGCGCCAGCAGCCCGGTGGGGGGGACGGGTTCACCCCTCCACTTT. This chain links TRBV5-1 with TRBJ1-6, with D maybe TRBD1 (5 bases). The CDR3 covers 15 residues. CDR1 and CDR2 from the germline V gene are SGHRS and YFSETQ. V lost 4 bases to trimming and J lost 9 bases, with 17 bases between them.

CDR3 DNA sequence: TGTGCCAGCAGCGTATTCTCCACAGGGGTCTACGGCTACACCTTC. This sequence encodes CASSVFSTGVYGYTF. J is TRBJ1-2 and V is TRBV9; 7 bases map to TRBD1. Per the germline V gene, CDR1 is SGDLS and CDR2 is YYNGEE. The CDR3 spans 15 residues. Trimming took 1 base from V and 8 from J; bases not matched to a gene: 11.